Shown below are 27 T cell receptor beta chains from a single sample sequenced in a study of spatial heterogeneity in lung cancer. Specified time point: sample taken at primary tumor resection. TCRdb itself ran the 5' RACE reads through MiXCR, one entry per CDR3 protein. The repertoire holds tens of thousands of distinct CDR3 sequences, with about 7.7% as singletons. Sequenced material: PBMCs, taken at surgery. The receptors were sampled from a female donor with early-stage non-small cell lung cancer.

J is TRBJ2-2 and V is TRBV11-2; unclear D gene. This CDR3 region has 13 residues. Trimming took off 4 bases at V and 6 bases at J, with 9 bases between the two ends. CDR1 is SGHAT and CDR2 is FQNNGV in the germline V gene. CDR3 in amino acids: CASSSYESGELFF. CDR3 nucleotides: TGTGCCAGCAGCTCCTACGAATCCGGGGAGCTGTTTTTT.

The chain employs TRBV3-1 and TRBJ1-1; the D gene is possibly TRBD1 (6 bases). The CDR3 sequence is 15 residues long. The germline V gene has CDR1 LGHDT and CDR2 YNNKEL (reference sequence). Trimming cost V 0 bases and J 6 bases, with 14 bases left between them. CDR3 sequence reads: CASSQDPQGLAEAFF. CDR3 in DNA: TGTGCCAGCAGCCAAGACCCACAGGGACTTGCTGAAGCTTTCTTT.

This clonotype was seen repeatedly, ten times or more. The V gene is TRBV3-1, the J gene TRBJ2-5; 13 bases are a match to TRBD2. The trim removed 4 bases at V and 5 bases at J, leaving 7 bases unmatched. This CDR3 spans 16 amino acids. Germline values: CDR1 LGHDT, CDR2 YNNKEL (reference sequence). CDR3 region: CASSLLAGGPRETQYF. In DNA form, the CDR3 reads TGTGCCAGCAGCCTACTAGCGGGGGGGCCTCGGGAGACCCAGTACTTC.

The chain recombines TRBV5-1 with TRBJ2-5; TRBD1 agrees at 8 bases. V trimming: 3 bases; J trimming: 1 base; junction bases outside the gene matches: 2. Germline V gives CDR1 SGHRS, CDR2 YFSETQ. The CDR3 is 14 amino acids. CDR3 residues: CASSSGQVQETQYF. The CDR3 bases are TGCGCCAGCAGCTCGGGACAGGTCCAAGAGACCCAGTACTTC.

This clonotype was counted ten times or more. The chain combines TRBV24-1 with TRBJ2-1; 12 bases are a match to TRBD2. Trimming cost V 7 bases and J 2 bases; bases outside gene matches: 14. The length of the CDR3 is 19 residues. CDR1 and CDR2 from the germline V gene are KGHDR and SFDVKD. This CDR3 is CATSESGLAGLNAYNEQFF. In nucleotides, the CDR3 is TGTGCCACCAGCGAGTCGGGACTAGCGGGTCTAAATGCCTACAATGAGCAGTTCTTC.

In this sample, this clonotype turned up many times. V and J are TRBV6-1 and TRBJ2-1; D is possibly TRBD1 (6 bases). CDR3 length equals 15 residues. V lost 1 base and J lost 2, with 9 bases in between. The V gene's germline CDR1 is MNHNS and CDR2 SASEGT. CDR3 bases: TGTGCCAGCAGTGAAGGCCCAGGGGCCTACAATGAGCAGTTCTTC. It yields the protein CASSEGPGAYNEQFF.

The chain combines TRBV11-2 with TRBJ2-5, with 12 bases matching TRBD2. The V and J ends lost 4 bases and 1 base, in that order; junction bases with no gene match: 4. The CDR3 is made up of 16 amino acids. Per germline, CDR1 SGHAT and CDR2 FQNNGV. CDR3 sequence (DNA): TGTGCCAGCAGCTCCCGACTAGCGGGAGCCCAAGAGACCCAGTACTTC. Residues: CASSSRLAGAQETQYF.

A few counts support this clonotype. The chain combines TRBV20-1 with TRBJ2-3; 9 bases align to TRBD2. V lost 4 bases to trimming and J lost 4 bases; unmatched junction nucleotides: 9. This CDR3 is built from 15 residues. Per the germline V gene, CDR1 is DFQATT and CDR2 is SNEGSKA (reference sequence). The CDR3, as DNA: TGCAGTGCTACGACGGCTAGCGGGAACCCAGATACGCAGTATTTT. It codes for CSATTASGNPDTQYF.

In this sample, this clonotype turned up many times. This rearrangement joins TRBV7-9 to TRBJ2-1; the D is unclear. The V gene's germline CDR1 is SEHNR and CDR2 FQNEAQ (reference sequence). V was pared by 5 bases and J by 0 bases, with 17 bases between. This CDR3 region has 17 residues. The CDR3 reads CASSPPPRLSSYNEQFF. The CDR3 DNA reads as TGTGCCAGCAGCCCCCCCCCGAGGCTAAGCTCCTACAATGAGCAGTTCTTC.

This clonotype was recorded at least ten times. CDR3 region: CASSNRGREVAQYF. The CDR3 nucleotides read TGTGCCAGCAGCAACAGGGGGCGCGAAGTAGCCCAGTACTTC. The rearrangement joins TRBV11-2 to TRBJ2-5; TRBD1 agrees at 9 bases. Per the germline V gene, CDR1 is SGHAT and CDR2 is FQNNGV. This CDR3 region has 14 residues. V dropped 5 bases and J dropped 9; count of bases not matched to a gene: 10.

This clonotype has at least ten counts. This chain uses TRBV12-2 with TRBJ2-1; TRBD2 is the table's D call and was not checked against the DNA. TRBV12-2 is a documented pseudogene. The CDR3 has 20 residues. The CDR3 loop is CASRLAPRGLVRPSYNEQFF. Here the CDR3 DNA reads TGTGCAAGTCGCTTAGCGCCTCGTGGGCTCGTCCGGCCTTCCTACAATGAGCAGTTCTTC.

This clonotype was counted only a few times. The V call is TRBV12-3 or TRBV12-4, the J call TRBJ1-4; D is undetermined. The V end lost 7 bases, the J end lost 3 bases, and 9 bases lay between the germline ends. The CDR3 loop spans 13 amino acids. Written as DNA, the CDR3 is TGTGCCAGCATCCAACAGCCTAATGAAAAACTGTTTTTT. It translates to CASIQQPNEKLFF.

This clonotype has a count of ten or more. The J gene is TRBJ2-1, the V gene TRBV30; perhaps TRBD2 as D (6 bases). The CDR3 has 13 amino acids. Between the trimmed V and J ends, which lost 0 bases and 7 bases, there was a span of 10 bases. CDR1 GTSNPN and CDR2 SVGIG come from the germline V gene (reference sequence). This CDR3 reads CAWSVLGGNEQFF. As DNA, the CDR3 is TGTGCCTGGAGTGTACTTGGAGGGAATGAGCAGTTCTTC.

There are many counts of this clonotype. The V call is TRBV5-4, the J call TRBJ2-1, with D possibly being TRBD1 (6 bases). V shed 6 bases and J shed 8 bases, with 15 bases lying between them. Per germline, CDR1 SGHNT and CDR2 YYREEE (reference sequence). The CDR3 is 13 amino acids. CDR3 protein: CASTLLGGHEQFF. The CDR3 nucleotides are TGTGCCAGCACCCTCCTAGGGGGTCATGAGCAGTTCTTC.

Only a few counts were recorded for this clonotype. This sequence joins TRBV30 and TRBJ2-7; no firm D call. CDR3 length equals 13 residues. V lost 2 bases and J 2 bases, leaving 10 bases between the germline ends. Germline V gene sequence: CDR1 GTSNPN, CDR2 SVGIG (reference sequence). In DNA, the CDR3 is TGTGCCTGGAGTCGGGCAGAAGCCTACGAGCAGTACTTC. Its protein is CAWSRAEAYEQYF.

This clonotype was detected many times. V and J are TRBV30 and TRBJ2-7, with D possibly called TRBD1 or TRBD2 (5 bases each). CDR1 is GTSNPN, CDR2 SVGIG, per germline (reference sequence). V lost 5 bases, J lost 6 bases, and 11 bases lay in between. This CDR3 is built from 11 residues. The DNA for the CDR3 is TGTGCCTGGGGGACCTCCGGCGAGCAGTACTTC. Amino acid sequence: CAWGTSGEQYF.

This clonotype occurred many times. The DNA of the CDR3 is TGCGCCAGCAGCCAAGATTACCTCTACCGTGGCTCCTACGAGCAGTACTTC. It codes for CASSQDYLYRGSYEQYF. V gene TRBV4-3 combines with J gene TRBJ2-7; D unresolved. CDR3 length: 17 amino acids. V was cut by 0 bases and J by 0 bases, with 15 bases left in between. Germline V gives CDR1 LGHNA, CDR2 YSLEER.

This clonotype was seen at least ten times. This chain connects TRBV6-5 to TRBJ2-3; TRBD2 aligns across 7 bases. From germline, CDR1 is MNHEY and CDR2 SVGAGI. Trimming cost V 0 bases and J 4 bases; bases outside gene matches: 10. CDR3 length equals 17 residues. The DNA of the CDR3 is TGTGCCAGCAGTTACTCGACCGGGGGAGGGCCCCCAGATACGCAGTATTTT. This encodes CASSYSTGGGPPDTQYF.

This clonotype was recorded a few times. The gene calls are TRBV12-3 or TRBV12-4 and TRBJ2-3; D gene unclear. V was shortened by 1 base and J by 4 bases, with 9 bases between the two germline ends. This CDR3 region has 14 residues. The CDR3 bases are TGTGCCAGCAGTTTAGGGAGTTCATCAGATACGCAGTATTTT. Translated: CASSLGSSSDTQYF.

Only a few counts were recorded for this clonotype. J is TRBJ1-5 and V is TRBV2; D might be TRBD1 (6 bases). This CDR3 has 14 residues. Between the trimmed V and J ends, which lost 4 bases and 7 bases, there was a span of 14 bases. Germline assignment: CDR1 SNHLY and CDR2 FYNNEI. CDR3: CASSASGQFQPQHF. The CDR3 region has the DNA TGTGCCAGCAGTGCTAGCGGACAGTTCCAGCCCCAGCATTTT.

The sample holds one count of this clonotype. A read error may be the cause here, since a much bigger clone is one base away. V is TRBV5-1 and J is TRBJ2-1; tentatively, D is TRBD2 (6 bases). CDR3 length: 12 amino acids. Germline values: CDR1 SGHRS, CDR2 YFSETQ. CDR3 in amino acids: CTSGIAVGEQFF. In DNA form, the CDR3 reads TGCACCAGCGGAATAGCGGTCGGTGAGCAGTTCTTC.

There are many counts of this clonotype. The chain combines TRBV20-1 with TRBJ2-7; TRBD2 matches at 11 bases. Germline V lookup: CDR1 DFQATT, CDR2 SNEGSKA (reference sequence). J gave up 3 bases and V 4 bases, and 2 bases lay outside the gene matches. This CDR3 contains 13 residues. The CDR3 nucleotides are TGCAGTGCTATGACTAGCGGGGTCTACGAGCAGTACTTC. It is translated as CSAMTSGVYEQYF.

Ten or more counts support this clonotype. The chain couples TRBV4-2 to TRBJ2-5; TRBD2 agrees at 9 bases. Germline-derived CDR1 and CDR2 are LGHNA and YNFKEQ. The CDR3 totals 17 residues. The junction had 7 bases not matched to a gene; V was cut back by 0 bases and J by 2 bases. This chain's CDR3 is CASSQDVGTSRQETQYF. CDR3 in DNA: TGTGCCAGCAGCCAAGATGTTGGGACTAGCCGGCAAGAGACCCAGTACTTC.

The sample holds many counts of this clonotype. As DNA, the CDR3 is TGTGCCAGCAGTGTGGGGACAGAAACCTACGAGCAGTACTTC. This translates into CASSVGTETYEQYF. The chain couples TRBV25-1 to TRBJ2-7; 7 bases line up with TRBD1. This CDR3 is 14 amino acids long. The trim removed 4 bases at V and 2 bases at J, leaving 5 bases unmatched. Germline CDR1 and CDR2: MGHDK and SYGVNS.

Many counts were recorded for this clonotype. The V call is TRBV5-1, the J call TRBJ2-5; a possible D gene is TRBD2 (5 bases). V dropped 2 bases and J dropped 5 bases, with 13 bases sitting between them. The CDR3 has 14 residues. Germline CDR1 SGHRS, CDR2 YFSETQ. CDR3 nucleotide sequence: TGCGCCAGCAGCTTACGGGGAAGGGTGGAGACCCAGTACTTC. Encoded protein: CASSLRGRVETQYF.

This clonotype has a handful of counts. The rearrangement joins TRBV19 to TRBJ2-2; TRBD1 aligns across 7 bases. Germline CDR1 is LNHDA and CDR2 is SQIVND (reference sequence). J was trimmed by 6 bases and V by 4 bases; bases with no gene match: 2. The CDR3 is made up of 13 amino acids. The chain's CDR3 is CASSRQGPGELFF. In nucleotides, the CDR3 is TGTGCCAGTAGTAGACAGGGCCCCGGGGAGCTGTTTTTT.

In its sample, this clonotype was seen many times. This rearrangement joins TRBV6-1 to TRBJ2-5; 8 bases are a match to TRBD1. V shed 3 bases, J shed 4 bases, and the junction held 4 bases outside the gene matches. This CDR3 region has 14 residues. Germline V gives CDR1 MNHNS, CDR2 SASEGT. The CDR3 spells CASSEQGAGETQYF. The CDR3 nucleotides are TGTGCCAGCAGTGAGCAGGGGGCCGGAGAGACCCAGTACTTC.